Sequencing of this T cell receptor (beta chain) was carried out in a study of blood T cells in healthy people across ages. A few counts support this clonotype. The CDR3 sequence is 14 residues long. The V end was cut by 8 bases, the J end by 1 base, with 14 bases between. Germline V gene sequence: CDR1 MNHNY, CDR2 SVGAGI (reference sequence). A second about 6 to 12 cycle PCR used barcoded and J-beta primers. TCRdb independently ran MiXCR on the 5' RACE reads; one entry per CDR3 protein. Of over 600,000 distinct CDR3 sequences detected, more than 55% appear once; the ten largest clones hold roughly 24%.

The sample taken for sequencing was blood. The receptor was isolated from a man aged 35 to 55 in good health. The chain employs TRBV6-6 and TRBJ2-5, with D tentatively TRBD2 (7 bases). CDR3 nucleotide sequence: TGTGCCAGCTTGAAGGGGGGGCCCCAAGAGACCCAGTACTTC. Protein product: CASLKGGPQETQYF.